Presented here are 15 T cell receptor beta chains from one specimen sequenced in a study of cytomegalovirus exposure and HLA in healthy donors. Primers included in the PCR were 60 Vbeta and 13 Jbeta primers. Profiling relied on immunoSEQ multiplex PCR, and the TCRdb table lists in-frame clones only, not all of them. Here the sample spans about 160,000 clones, 80% being singletons. The sequenced material came from PBMCs. Receptors were obtained from a young man in good health and CMV-seronegative.

The rearrangement joins TRBV28 to TRBJ2-5, with D possibly TRBD1 on 6 matching bases. There are 15 residues in the CDR3. Trimming stripped 8 bases from V and 5 bases from J, with 21 bases between. CDR1 is MDHEN, CDR2 SYDVKM, per germline. This CDR3 reads CASSTPLPGVETQYF. DNA of the CDR3: TGTGCCAGCTCAACGCCCCTCCCAGGGGTGGAGACCCAGTACTTC.

This chain connects TRBV18 to TRBJ2-6, with D tentatively TRBD1 (6 bases). V lost 5 bases and J lost 2, with 10 bases in between. CDR1 and CDR2 from the germline V gene are KGHSH and LQKENI. The CDR3 has 15 residues. As DNA, the CDR3 is TGTGCCAGCTCAGAACAGGGAACTGGGGCCAACGTCCTGACTTTC. Translation gives CASSEQGTGANVLTF.

This chain links TRBV19 with TRBJ1-2; TRBD1 matches 8 bases. Germline-derived CDR1 and CDR2 are LNHDA and SQIVND (reference sequence). This CDR3 is 14 amino acids long. Trimming took 7 bases from V and 4 from J; bases not matched to a gene: 8. The CDR3 DNA sequence: TGTGCCAGTACCACACAGGGGGTGGCCTATGGCTACACCTTC. It codes for CASTTQGVAYGYTF.

This clone was seen a few times. J is TRBJ2-3 and V is TRBV5-4; 13 nucleotides line up with TRBD2. The CDR3 sequence is 18 residues long. V shed 4 bases, J shed 3 bases, and the junction held 11 bases outside the gene matches. In germline, CDR1 is SGHNT, CDR2 YYREEE (reference sequence). CDR3 bases: TGTGCCAGCAGCCCTTTTCCGACTAGCGGGGGGTATACAGATACGCAGTATTTT. Translating it yields CASSPFPTSGGYTDTQYF.

The rearrangement joins TRBV7-2 to TRBJ2-6; 8 bases are a match to TRBD2. Germline values: CDR1 SGHTA, CDR2 FQGNSA. The CDR3 has 18 residues. Trimming at V came to 5 bases and at J to 2 bases, leaving 11 bases not matched to a gene. CDR3 amino acids: CASSDSGTREAGANVLTF. CDR3 nucleotides: TGTGCCAGCAGCGATTCCGGGACTAGAGAGGCTGGGGCCAACGTCCTGACTTTC.

This chain links TRBV7-2 with TRBJ2-3, with TRBD2 matching 10 bases. In germline, CDR1 is SGHTA, CDR2 FQGNSA. V lost 4 bases and J lost 5; bases outside the gene matches: 9. This CDR3 is 16 amino acids long. This CDR3 is CASSSRLAGVGDTQYF. The CDR3 nucleotides are TGTGCCAGCAGCTCCAGGCTAGCGGGGGTTGGAGATACGCAGTATTTT. The complete variable domain, with remaining parts taken from reference TRBV7-2 and TRBJ2-3, reads GAGVSQSPSNKVTEKGKDVELRCDPISGHTALYWYRQSLGQGLEFLIYFQGNSAPDKSGLPSDRFSAERTGGSVSTLTIQRTQQEDSAVYLCASSSRLAGVGDTQYFGPGTRLTVL.

J is TRBJ2-7 and V is TRBV30, with 8 bases identical to TRBD2. This CDR3 spans 13 amino acids. V was clipped by 8 bases and J by 6 bases; unmatched bases: 12. Germline lookup yields CDR1 GTSNPN and CDR2 SVGIG (reference sequence). This CDR3 is CAQIQREIGEQYF. DNA for the CDR3: TGTGCCCAGATCCAGCGGGAGATTGGCGAGCAGTACTTC.

The gene calls are TRBV30 and TRBJ1-3; no clear D gene. CDR1 is GTSNPN, CDR2 SVGIG, per germline (reference sequence). Trimming removed 2 bases from V and 7 bases from J, with 15 bases in between. This CDR3 comprises 14 residues. The CDR3: CAWSFGYGGNTIYF. In nucleotides, the CDR3 is TGTGCCTGGAGTTTTGGGTATGGCGGGAACACCATATATTTT.

This rearrangement joins TRBV5-1 to TRBJ1-1; TRBD1 is a possible D gene (6 bases). Germline assignment: CDR1 SGHRS and CDR2 YFSETQ. V lost 0 bases to trimming and J lost 12 bases, with 15 bases between them. This CDR3 spans 13 amino acids. This CDR3 is CASSLGTVNSSFF. In DNA form, the CDR3 reads TGCGCCAGCAGCTTGGGGACAGTAAATAGTTCTTTCTTT.

The rearrangement links TRBV9 to TRBJ2-7, with a possible D match to TRBD2 (5 bases). Per the germline V gene, CDR1 is SGDLS and CDR2 is YYNGEE. Trimming pared 0 bases from V and 0 bases from J, leaving 13 bases between. The CDR3 spans 16 residues. Here the CDR3 reads CASSVEPASLSYEQYF. CDR3 coding DNA: TGTGCCAGCAGCGTAGAACCGGCTAGCCTCTCCTACGAGCAGTACTTC.

The gene calls are TRBV5-1 and TRBJ2-7; D uncertain. Germline V gives CDR1 SGHRS, CDR2 YFSETQ. Between the trimmed V and J ends, which lost 0 bases and 6 bases, there was a span of 10 bases. The CDR3 runs 13 residues. This chain's CDR3 is CASSLAVDAEQYF. Written as DNA, the CDR3 is TGCGCCAGCAGCTTGGCCGTAGATGCCGAGCAGTACTTC.

The V gene is TRBV6-5, the J gene TRBJ2-6, with a weak D call TRBD1 (5 bases). Deletions cut 6 bases from V and 0 bases from J, with 9 bases between. Germline CDR1 and CDR2: MNHEY and SVGAGI. This CDR3 has 15 amino acids. The CDR3 reads CASSLTGSGANVLTF. For the CDR3, the DNA is TGTGCCAGCAGCCTTACAGGCTCTGGGGCCAACGTCCTGACTTTC.

The V and J genes are TRBV2 and TRBJ1-5; TRBD1 matches at 9 bases. The J segment lost 6 bases and the V segment lost 6 bases, leaving 9 bases of the junction unmatched. The CDR3 runs 15 residues. Germline CDR1 is SNHLY and CDR2 is FYNNEI. CDR3 sequence: CASRGGTGFRQPQHF. The CDR3 DNA is TGTGCCAGCAGGGGGGGGACAGGGTTCCGTCAGCCCCAGCATTTT.

The chain is built from TRBV5-8 and TRBJ1-2; D is unresolved. Germline lookup yields CDR1 SGHTS and CDR2 YDEGEE. This CDR3 comprises 12 residues. The V end lost 2 bases, the J end lost 4 bases, and 6 bases lay between the germline ends. CDR3 sequence: CASSFGVYGYTF. DNA of the CDR3: TGTGCCAGCAGCTTCGGAGTCTATGGCTACACCTTC.

In its sample, this clone was seen a few times. The chain links TRBV5-1 to TRBJ1-2; a weak D match, TRBD1 (6 bases). This CDR3 has 15 amino acids. V shed 0 bases and J shed 1 base, with 10 bases lying between them. Germline V gene lookup returns CDR1 SGHRS and CDR2 YFSETQ. The CDR3 nucleotides are TGCGCCAGCAGCTTGGCTAGGACAGTTAACTATGGCTACACCTTC. This encodes CASSLARTVNYGYTF.